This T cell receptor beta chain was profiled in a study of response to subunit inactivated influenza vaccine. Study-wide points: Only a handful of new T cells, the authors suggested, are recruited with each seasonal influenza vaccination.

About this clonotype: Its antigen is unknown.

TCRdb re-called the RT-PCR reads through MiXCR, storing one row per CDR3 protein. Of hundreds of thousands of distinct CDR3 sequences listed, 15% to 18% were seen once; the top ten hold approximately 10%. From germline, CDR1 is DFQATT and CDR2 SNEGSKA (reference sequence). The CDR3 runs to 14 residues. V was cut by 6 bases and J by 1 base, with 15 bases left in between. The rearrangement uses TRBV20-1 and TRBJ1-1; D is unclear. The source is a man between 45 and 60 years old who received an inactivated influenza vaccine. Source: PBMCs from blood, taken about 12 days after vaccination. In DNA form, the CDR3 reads TGCAGTGCCTTCATGGGAGGGCCGAACACTGAAGCTTTCTTT. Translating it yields CSAFMGGPNTEAFF.